This TCR beta chain was retrieved from a study of shared clonotypes between healthy human individuals. Sequencing used immunoSEQ multiplex PCR; TCRdb keeps in-frame clones, though not all of them. The repertoire includes around 2,100,000 clones, about 94% of them detected once, and roughly 1% sits in the top ten. Germline V gives CDR1 SNHLY, CDR2 FYNNEI. V lost 2 bases and J lost 4; bases outside the gene matches: 13. This CDR3 spans 18 amino acids. It was CD45RO-negative cells, positively selected for CCR7, that made up naive CD8 cells, with terminally differentiated effector memory CD45RA+ cells excluded.

The specimen sequenced was naive CD8+ T cells sorted from blood. The TCR sequence derives from a young man in good health. V usage is TRBV2 and J usage is TRBJ2-2; TRBD2 agrees at 7 bases. CDR3 protein: CASSELNSRELGTGELFF. The CDR3 DNA is TGTGCCAGCAGTGAACTCAACTCGCGGGAGCTTGGCACCGGGGAGCTGTTTTTT. The full variable domain, in which reference TRBV2 and TRBJ2-2 provide the parts outside the CDR3, is EPEVTQTPSHQVTQMGQEVILRCVPISNHLYFYWYRQILGQKVEFLVSFYNNEISEKSEIFDDQFSVERPDGSNFTLKIRSTKLEDSAMYFCASSELNSRELGTGELFFGEGSRLTVL.